This entry describes one TCR beta chain. Its specificity is not known. These data are taken from a study of cytomegalovirus exposure and HLA in healthy donors. On the study more broadly: Unique TCR beta sequences numbering approximately 120 million came from approximately 180 million T cells in an earlier analysis. Unique TCRs numbering about 87 million, obtained from HLA-typed donors, made up an early data release. Falling in the Caucasian-associated ancestry cluster were approximately 84% of a few hundred genotyped donors. Study results and caveats: Analyses of presence and absence presupposed an approximately uniform sequencing depth across donors.

13 Jbeta primers and 60 Vbeta primers were used for the PCR. This table comes from immunoSEQ multiplex PCR, and its TCRdb copy is limited to in-frame clones, with some not included. The sample shows around 130,000 clones, 70% of them seen only once. This receptor was taken from a woman in her 30s in good health and CMV-seronegative. Sequences were obtained from PBMCs.

The CDR3 region is CASSLGRGTQYF. CDR3 in DNA: TGTGCCAGCAGCTTAGGGAGGGGTACGCAGTATTTT. The chain uses TRBV7-2 and TRBJ2-3, with D possibly matching TRBD2 (6 bases). Per the germline V gene, CDR1 is SGHTA and CDR2 is FQGNSA. The CDR3 length is 12 residues. Trimming removed 1 base from V and 8 bases from J, with 7 bases in between. Complete variable domain (other parts from reference TRBV7-2 and TRBJ2-3): GAGVSQSPSNKVTEKGKDVELRCDPISGHTALYWYRQSLGQGLEFLIYFQGNSAPDKSGLPSDRFSAERTGGSVSTLTIQRTQQEDSAVYLCASSLGRGTQYFGPGTRLTVL.